This TCR beta chain was found in a study of cytomegalovirus exposure and HLA in healthy donors. Study-level points and caveats: The authors later linked a missense DCLRE1C variant to TCR beta V- and J-gene trimming.

Primers: 60 Vbeta forward and 13 Jbeta reverse. Data came from immunoSEQ multiplex PCR; TCRdb stores just in-frame clones and leaves some out. The data contain under 200,000 clones, over 80% of them singletons. To note about this clone: The antigen remains unidentified.

Germline trimming cut 3 bases from V and 7 bases from J; bases unmatched to any gene: 7. This CDR3 has 16 amino acids. Looked up from germline, CDR1 is SGHRS and CDR2 is YFSETQ. What was sequenced was PBMCs. This clonotype was sampled from a male donor in good health and CMV-seronegative. The J gene is TRBJ1-6, the V gene TRBV5-1; 10 bases are shared with TRBD1. CDR3 loop: CASSSEPGQGNSPLHF. The CDR3 DNA reads as TGCGCCAGCAGCTCAGAACCGGGACAGGGGAATTCACCCCTCCACTTT.